A single TCR beta chain is shown here with its context. Its specificity is not known. Germline CDR1 is LNHDA and CDR2 is SQIVND (reference sequence). After removal of 9 bases from V and 4 bases from J, the junction contained 5 bases not matched to a gene. The CDR3 contains 12 residues. This specimen belongs to a study of early T cells in non-severe SARS-CoV-2 infection. Unique molecular identifiers were added to individual cDNA molecules. TCRdb redid the calling of the 5' RACE reads with MiXCR, one entry per CDR3 protein. The table shows about 59,000 distinct CDR3 sequences, with approximately 13% occurring only once. Study conclusions and caveats: Anti-spike CD8 responses were favored by VDJdb matching, which missed private and CD4 specificities.

The source was whole blood, collected at baseline. This TCR derives from an adult who was a healthcare worker with PCR-confirmed SARS-CoV-2 infection or an uninfected control (not recorded which). J is TRBJ2-5 and V is TRBV19; 7 bases fit TRBD1. The CDR3 DNA is TGTGCCAGAGGGGGCTCGGTAGAGACCCAGTACTTC. Translation gives CARGGSVETQYF.